The rows below give T cell receptor beta chains drawn from one sample of a study of shared clonotypes between healthy human individuals. TCRdb keeps only in-frame clones here, not all; method: immunoSEQ multiplex PCR. The data contain around 1.9 million clones, just under 95% of them singletons. Sequenced: naive CD8+ T cells from PBMCs. Every receptor here comes from a man aged 18 to 29 in good health. Some clones in this sample may be carry-over from other donors' samples. Both conserved end residues are part of each CDR3. The D gene is left open where the match is weak. Clone size is given for some rows only: seen once, a few or many times, or a class if the clone is expanded.

size	D	V	J	CDR3	DNA
.	.	TRBV10-3	TRBJ2-2	CAITWAPTGELFF	TGTGCCATCACATGGGCCCCGACCGGGGAGCTGTTTTTT
.	.	TRBV9	TRBJ2-5	CASSVYPHETQYF	TGTGCCAGCAGCGTCTACCCCCATGAGACCCAGTACTTC
few	.	TRBV7-9	TRBJ2-5	CASSFGQETQYF	TGTGCCAGCAGCTTCGGCCAAGAGACCCAGTACTTC
.	.	TRBV28	TRBJ2-2	CASRIAIGELFF	TGTGCCAGCCGAATAGCGATCGGGGAGCTGTTTTTT
.	TRBD1	TRBV5-1	TRBJ2-7	CASSLVGTAYEQYF	TGCGCCAGCAGCTTGGTTGGGACAGCGTACGAGCAGTACTTC
.	.	TRBV27	TRBJ1-1	CASTTLGGPPNTEAFF	TGTGCCAGCACCACCCTAGGGGGTCCCCCGAACACTGAAGCTTTCTTT
once	TRBD1	TRBV5-6	TRBJ2-5	CASSSIGQGRIVETQYF	TGTGCCAGCAGCTCCATTGGACAGGGGAGGATTGTAGAGACCCAGTACTTC
.	.	TRBV7-2	TRBJ1-5	CASSQDSRGSNQPQHF	TGTGCCAGCAGCCAGGACTCCCGGGGTAGCAATCAGCCCCAGCATTTT
few	TRBD1	TRBV5-1	TRBJ1-1	CASSVTGVVAFF	TGCGCCAGCAGCGTAACAGGGGTCGTCGCTTTCTTT
.	.	TRBV28	TRBJ2-7	CASRFAGQTYEQYF	TGTGCCAGCAGGTTCGCGGGACAGACCTACGAGCAGTACTTC
.	.	TRBV7-3	TRBJ1-5	CASSLQREIPDQPQHF	TGTGCCAGCAGCTTACAGAGGGAGATTCCGGATCAGCCCCAGCATTTT
.	TRBD2	TRBV7-9	TRBJ2-7	CASSHATSGGPYEQYF	TGTGCCAGCAGCCATGCGACTAGCGGGGGCCCCTACGAGCAGTACTTC
once	.	TRBV4-2	TRBJ2-2	CASSQDLASVNTGELFF	TGTGCCAGCAGCCAAGATCTTGCTAGCGTGAACACCGGGGAGCTGTTTTTT
.	.	TRBV11-2	TRBJ2-1	CASSLEPDSSLTYNEQFF	TGTGCCAGCAGCTTAGAACCGGACTCGAGTCTTACCTACAATGAGCAGTTCTTC
.	.	TRBV7-6	TRBJ1-5	CASSHGKPGDGQPQHF	TGTGCCAGCAGCCACGGCAAACCAGGGGATGGTCAGCCCCAGCATTTT
once	.	TRBV5-1	TRBJ2-3	CASSLNSISTDTQYF	TGCGCCAGCAGCTTGAACTCAATTAGCACAGATACGCAGTATTTT
.	TRBD1	TRBV14	TRBJ2-7	CASSHPGTGPEQYF	TGTGCCAGCAGCCATCCAGGGACAGGGCCCGAGCAGTACTTC
.	.	TRBV14	TRBJ2-3	CASSQDGGAGDTQYF	TGTGCCAGCAGCCAAGATGGAGGAGCCGGGGATACGCAGTATTTT
.	TRBD1	TRBV5-5	TRBJ2-7	CASSPRQGAISYEQYF	TGTGCCAGCAGCCCGCGACAGGGGGCCATCTCCTACGAGCAGTACTTC